This T cell receptor beta chain was documented in a study of radiotherapy plus CTLA-4 blockade in lung cancer. Overall study: In around 17% of patients, objective responses were seen; roughly 30% had disease control. Study outcomes and limitations: The study found tumor-derived TCR clones expanded in blood after radiotherapy plus ipilimumab.

As to this clone: The antigen is not known.

The junction had 7 bases not matched to a gene; V was cut back by 5 bases and J by 2 bases. CDR1 and CDR2 (germline): SGHTA, FQGNSA. This CDR3 is 15 amino acids long. TCRdb's table, derived via immunoSEQ multiplex PCR, lists solely in-frame clones and lacks some. Of around 100,000 clones in the sample, more than 65% are singletons; the top ten hold 3.3%. The origin of this receptor is a human donor with non-small cell lung cancer that progressed on radiotherapy plus ipilimumab. Some clones in this sample may be carry-over from other donors' samples. The sample was peripheral blood, taken from a patient treated with radiotherapy plus ipilimumab. J is TRBJ2-7 and V is TRBV7-2; 9 nucleotides match TRBD2. The CDR3 DNA sequence: TGTGCCAGCAGCCCACGCGGGAGGGTAGCCTACGAGCAGTACTTC. Encoded protein: CASSPRGRVAYEQYF.